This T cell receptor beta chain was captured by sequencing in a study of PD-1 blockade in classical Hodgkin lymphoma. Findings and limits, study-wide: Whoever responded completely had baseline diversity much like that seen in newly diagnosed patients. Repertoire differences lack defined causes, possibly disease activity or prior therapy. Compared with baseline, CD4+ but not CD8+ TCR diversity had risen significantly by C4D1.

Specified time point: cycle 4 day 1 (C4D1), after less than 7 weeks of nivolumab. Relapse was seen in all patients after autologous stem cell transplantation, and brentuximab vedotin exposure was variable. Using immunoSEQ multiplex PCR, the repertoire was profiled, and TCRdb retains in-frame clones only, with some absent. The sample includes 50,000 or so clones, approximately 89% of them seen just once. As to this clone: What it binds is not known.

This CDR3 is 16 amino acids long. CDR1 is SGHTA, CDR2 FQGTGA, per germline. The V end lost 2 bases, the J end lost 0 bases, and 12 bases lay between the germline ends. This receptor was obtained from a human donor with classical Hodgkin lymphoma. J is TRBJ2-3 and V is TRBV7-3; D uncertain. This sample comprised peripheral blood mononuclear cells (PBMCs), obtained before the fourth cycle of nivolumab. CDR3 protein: CASSLSGGTSTDTQYF. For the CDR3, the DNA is TGTGCCAGCAGCTTATCTGGCGGCACTAGCACAGATACGCAGTATTTT.